This T cell receptor beta chain was found in a study of blood T cell repertoires in COVID-19. Study overall: The analysed material was cDNA or gDNA that came from T cells, B-cell-depleted T cells, or PBMCs.

Generated by immunoSEQ multiplex PCR, the TCRdb table keeps only in-frame clones and is missing some. Of about 140,000 clones detected, almost 85% appear once; the ten largest clones hold 2.5% to 3%. The germline gives CDR1 SGHNT, CDR2 YENEEA. The length of the CDR3 is 14 residues. V was pared by 3 bases and J by 3 bases, with 6 bases between. The specimen sequenced was peripheral blood. This chain links TRBV11-3 with TRBJ2-6; no reliable D call. The receptor's source is a man between 45 and 60 years old with acute or convalescent COVID-19. The DNA of the CDR3 is TGTGCCAGCAGCTTGAGGCTTGGGGCCAACGTCCTGACTTTC. It translates to CASSLRLGANVLTF.